Given below is one T cell receptor beta chain in context. Its antigen remains unidentified. These data originate in a study of blood T cells in healthy people across ages. Study results and limitations: Among long-lived donors, naive CD4+ cells were more numerous and diversity higher than in aged donors. Significant beta diversity loss was already apparent by age approximately 37, declining roughly linearly. In these data, TCR beta diversity tracked strongly with naive T cell percentage.

Staff drew roughly 10 milliliters of peripheral blood from each donor. The CDR3 runs to 17 residues. The germline V gene encodes CDR1 SGHRS and CDR2 YFSETQ. V was trimmed by 2 bases and J by 0 bases, leaving 12 bases between them. Alongside a J-beta primer mix, a sample-barcoded 5' primer served in a second PCR lasting 7 to 11 cycles. TCRdb re-called the 5' RACE reads with MiXCR, one entry per CDR3 protein. In the table there are about 1,500,000 distinct CDR3 sequences, approximately 28% of which are singletons. The TCR was taken from a woman in her twenties or thirties in good health. The chain employs TRBV5-1 and TRBJ2-6; no clear D. Sequencing input: blood. CDR3 sequence: CASSLVPAISGANVLTF. The DNA of the CDR3 is TGCGCCAGCAGCTTAGTGCCAGCAATCTCTGGGGCCAACGTCCTGACTTTC.